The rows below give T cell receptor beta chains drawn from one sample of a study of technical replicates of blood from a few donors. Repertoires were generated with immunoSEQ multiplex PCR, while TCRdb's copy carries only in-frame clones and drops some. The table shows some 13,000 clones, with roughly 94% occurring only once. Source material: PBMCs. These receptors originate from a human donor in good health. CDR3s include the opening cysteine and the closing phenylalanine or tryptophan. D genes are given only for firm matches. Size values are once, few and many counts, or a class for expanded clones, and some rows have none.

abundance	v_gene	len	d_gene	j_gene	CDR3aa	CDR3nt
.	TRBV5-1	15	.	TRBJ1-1	CASSQQGHANTEAFF	TGCGCCAGCAGCCAGCAAGGACACGCAAACACTGAAGCTTTCTTT
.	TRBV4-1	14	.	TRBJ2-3	CASSHGGSTDTQYF	TGCGCCAGCAGCCATGGCGGGAGCACAGATACGCAGTATTTT
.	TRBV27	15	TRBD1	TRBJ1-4	CASSLGQVGIGKLFF	TGTGCCAGCAGTTTAGGACAGGTGGGAATTGGAAAACTGTTTTTT
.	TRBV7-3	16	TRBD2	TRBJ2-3	CASSLIGAGGSDTQYF	TGTGCCAGCAGCTTAATCGGAGCGGGAGGTTCAGATACGCAGTATTTT
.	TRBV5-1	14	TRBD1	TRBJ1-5	CASSLAGQGEPQHF	TGCGCCAGCAGCTTGGCGGGACAGGGTGAGCCCCAGCATTTT
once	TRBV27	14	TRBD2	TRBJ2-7	CASSPSGRGYEQYF	TGTGCCAGCAGTCCTAGCGGGAGGGGTTACGAGCAGTACTTC
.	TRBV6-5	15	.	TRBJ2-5	CASSLYRGSGKTQYF	TGTGCCAGCAGCCTTTATCGGGGATCGGGAAAGACCCAGTACTTC
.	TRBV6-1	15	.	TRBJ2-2	CASMVEGRGTGELFF	TGTGCCAGCATGGTGGAGGGAAGAGGAACCGGGGAGCTGTTTTTT
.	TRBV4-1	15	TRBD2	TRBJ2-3	CASSPSTSGRDTQYF	TGCGCCAGCAGCCCCTCGACTAGCGGGAGAGATACGCAGTATTTT
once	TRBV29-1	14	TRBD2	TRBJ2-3	CSVGTSGSTDTQYF	TGCAGCGTCGGGACTAGCGGTAGCACAGATACGCAGTATTTT
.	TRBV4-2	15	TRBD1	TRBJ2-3	CASSRDRGQADTQYF	TGTGCCAGCAGCCGAGACAGGGGGCAGGCAGATACGCAGTATTTT
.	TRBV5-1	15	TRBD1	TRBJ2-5	CASSRGTGGGETQYF	TGCGCCAGCAGTCGGGGGACAGGGGGGGGAGAGACCCAGTACTTC
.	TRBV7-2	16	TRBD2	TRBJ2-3	CASSFVGREEADTQYF	TGTGCCAGCAGTTTCGTTGGGCGGGAGGAGGCAGATACGCAGTATTTT
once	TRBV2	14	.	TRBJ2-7	CASTLLASTYEQYF	TGTGCCAGCACCCTTCTAGCGTCAACCTACGAGCAGTACTTC
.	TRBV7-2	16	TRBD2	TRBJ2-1	CASSLSGAGSYNEQFF	TGTGCCAGCAGCTTAAGCGGGGCTGGGTCCTACAATGAGCAGTTCTTC
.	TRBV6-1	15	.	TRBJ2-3	CASTSGGANTDTQYF	TGTGCCAGCACCTCGGGGGGCGCAAACACAGATACGCAGTATTTT
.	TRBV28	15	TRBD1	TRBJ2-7	CASSERQGAYYEQYF	TGTGCCAGCAGTGAGCGACAGGGGGCTTACTACGAGCAGTACTTC
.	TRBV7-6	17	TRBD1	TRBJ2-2	CASSARQGVNVGGELFF	TGTGCCAGCAGCGCTCGACAGGGGGTCAACGTGGGCGGGGAGCTGTTTTTT
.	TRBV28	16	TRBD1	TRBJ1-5	CASIGGDRGDNQPQHF	TGTGCCAGCATCGGAGGGGACAGGGGGGATAATCAGCCCCAGCATTTT
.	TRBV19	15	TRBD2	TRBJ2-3	CASDSSGSEADTQYF	TGTGCCAGTGACTCTAGCGGGAGTGAGGCAGATACGCAGTATTTT
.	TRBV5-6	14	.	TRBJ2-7	CASSWGEDRGEQYF	TGTGCCAGCAGCTGGGGGGAGGATCGGGGGGAGCAGTACTTC
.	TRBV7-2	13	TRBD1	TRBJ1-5	CASSQQGDQPQHF	TGTGCCAGCAGCCAACAGGGGGATCAGCCCCAGCATTTT
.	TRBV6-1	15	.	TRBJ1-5	CASSDREAGNQPQHF	TGTGCCAGCAGTGATCGGGAGGCGGGCAATCAGCCCCAGCATTTT
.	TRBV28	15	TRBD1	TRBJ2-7	CASSLAGTGGYEQYF	TGTGCCAGCAGTCTTGCCGGGACAGGGGGCTACGAGCAGTACTTC
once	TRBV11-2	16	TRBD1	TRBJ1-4	CASSLGQFATNEKLFF	TGTGCCAGCAGCTTGGGACAGTTTGCAACTAATGAAAAACTGTTTTTT
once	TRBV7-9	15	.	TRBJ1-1	CASSLQIGGDTEAFF	TGTGCCAGCAGCTTGCAGATTGGGGGCGACACTGAAGCTTTCTTT
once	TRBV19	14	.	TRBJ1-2	CASSIRQGNYGYTF	TGTGCCAGTAGTATAAGGCAGGGGAACTATGGCTACACCTTC
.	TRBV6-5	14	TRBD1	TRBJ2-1	CASSYPDRGGEQFF	TGTGCCAGCAGTTACCCCGACAGGGGGGGTGAGCAGTTCTTC
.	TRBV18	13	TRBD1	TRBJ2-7	CASSLDRTYEQYF	TGTGCCAGCTCACTGGACAGGACCTACGAGCAGTACTTC
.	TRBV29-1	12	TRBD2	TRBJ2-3	CSVERGADTQYF	TGCAGCGTTGAACGGGGGGCAGATACGCAGTATTTT
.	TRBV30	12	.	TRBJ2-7	CAWSVTVSKQYF	TGTGCCTGGAGTGTAACGGTCTCGAAGCAGTACTTC
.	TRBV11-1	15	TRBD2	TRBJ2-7	CASSPTSGRAREQYF	TGTGCCAGCAGCCCGACTAGCGGGAGGGCAAGGGAGCAGTACTTC
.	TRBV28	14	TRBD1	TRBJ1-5	CASSSGQGVQPQHF	TGTGCCAGCAGTTCCGGACAGGGTGTTCAGCCCCAGCATTTT
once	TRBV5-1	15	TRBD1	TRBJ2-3	CASSLGQGAADTQYF	TGCGCCAGCAGCTTGGGGCAGGGGGCAGCGGATACGCAGTATTTT
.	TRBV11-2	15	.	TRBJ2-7	CASSDQTGYSYEQYF	TGTGCCAGCAGCGATCAGACAGGATACTCCTACGAGCAGTACTTC
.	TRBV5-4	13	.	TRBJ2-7	CASSLQDSYEQYF	TGTGCCAGCAGCTTGCAGGACTCCTACGAGCAGTACTTC
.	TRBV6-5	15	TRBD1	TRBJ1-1	CASSYWRGLNTEAFF	TGTGCCAGCAGTTACTGGAGGGGGCTAAACACTGAAGCTTTCTTT
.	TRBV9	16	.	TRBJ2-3	CASSVGADASTDTQYF	TGTGCCAGCAGCGTAGGGGCCGACGCTAGCACAGATACGCAGTATTTT
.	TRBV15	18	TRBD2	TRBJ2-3	CATSRDLTSGANTDTQYF	TGTGCCACCAGCAGAGATTTAACTAGCGGGGCTAACACAGATACGCAGTATTTT
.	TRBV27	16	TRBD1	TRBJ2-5	CASSSGQGPGVETQYF	TGTGCCAGCAGTTCGGGACAGGGACCTGGAGTGGAGACCCAGTACTTC
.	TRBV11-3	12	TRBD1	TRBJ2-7	CASSRDSGKQYF	TGTGCCAGCAGCCGGGACAGTGGGAAGCAGTACTTC
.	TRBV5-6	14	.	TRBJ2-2	CASSLGHNTGELFF	TGTGCCAGCAGCTTGGGTCATAACACCGGGGAGCTGTTTTTT
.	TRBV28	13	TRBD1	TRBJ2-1	CASSPGQGDEQFF	TGTGCCAGCAGCCCGGGACAGGGTGATGAGCAGTTCTTC
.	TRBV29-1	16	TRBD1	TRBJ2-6	CSVRGTGVSGANVLTF	TGCAGCGTTCGGGGGACAGGAGTCTCTGGGGCCAACGTCCTGACTTTC
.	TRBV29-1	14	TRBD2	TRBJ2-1	CSPGLAGGYNEQFF	TGCAGCCCCGGACTAGCGGGAGGTTACAATGAGCAGTTCTTC